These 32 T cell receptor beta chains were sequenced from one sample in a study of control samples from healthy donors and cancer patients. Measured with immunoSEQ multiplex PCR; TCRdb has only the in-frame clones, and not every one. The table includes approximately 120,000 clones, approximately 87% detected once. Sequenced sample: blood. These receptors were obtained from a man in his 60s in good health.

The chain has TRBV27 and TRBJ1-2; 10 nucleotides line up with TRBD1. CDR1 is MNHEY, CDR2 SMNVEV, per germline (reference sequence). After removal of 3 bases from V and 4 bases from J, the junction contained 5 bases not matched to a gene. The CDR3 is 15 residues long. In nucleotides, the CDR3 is TGTGCCAGCAGTTTTTCGACAGGGGGCGCCTATGGCTACACCTTC. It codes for CASSFSTGGAYGYTF.

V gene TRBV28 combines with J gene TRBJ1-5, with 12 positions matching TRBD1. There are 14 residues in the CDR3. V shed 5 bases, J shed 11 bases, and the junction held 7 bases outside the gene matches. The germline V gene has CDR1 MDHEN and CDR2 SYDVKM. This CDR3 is CASSPGTGGRAQHF. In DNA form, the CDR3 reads TGTGCCAGCAGTCCTGGGACAGGGGGCCGGGCCCAGCATTTT.

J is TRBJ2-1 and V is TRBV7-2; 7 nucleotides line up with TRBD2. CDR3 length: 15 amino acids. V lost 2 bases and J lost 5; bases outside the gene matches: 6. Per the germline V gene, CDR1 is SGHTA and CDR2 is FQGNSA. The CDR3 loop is CASSLWTGGNNEQFF. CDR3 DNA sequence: TGTGCCAGCAGCTTATGGACGGGGGGAAACAATGAGCAGTTCTTC.

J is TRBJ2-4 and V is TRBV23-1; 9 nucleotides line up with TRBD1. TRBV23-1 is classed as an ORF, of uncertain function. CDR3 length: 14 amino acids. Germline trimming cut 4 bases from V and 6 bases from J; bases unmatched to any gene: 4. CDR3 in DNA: TGCGCCAGCAGTCTATGGACAGGGGCAAACATTCAGTACTTC. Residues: CASSLWTGANIQYF.

The CDR3 is CASSQPFQGAEAFF. Here the CDR3 DNA reads TGTGCCAGTAGTCAGCCCTTCCAGGGGGCTGAAGCTTTCTTT. This chain joins TRBV19 and TRBJ1-1; 7 bases fit TRBD1. Germline trimming cut 5 bases from V and 6 bases from J; bases unmatched to any gene: 9. The CDR3 loop spans 14 amino acids. Germline CDR1 reads LNHDA; CDR2 reads SQIVND (reference sequence).

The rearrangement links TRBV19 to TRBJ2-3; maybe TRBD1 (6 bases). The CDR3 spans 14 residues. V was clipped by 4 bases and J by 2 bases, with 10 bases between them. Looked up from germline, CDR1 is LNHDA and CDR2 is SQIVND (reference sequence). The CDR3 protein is CASSTRTATDTQYF. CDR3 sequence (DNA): TGTGCCAGTAGTACCCGGACAGCCACAGATACGCAGTATTTT.

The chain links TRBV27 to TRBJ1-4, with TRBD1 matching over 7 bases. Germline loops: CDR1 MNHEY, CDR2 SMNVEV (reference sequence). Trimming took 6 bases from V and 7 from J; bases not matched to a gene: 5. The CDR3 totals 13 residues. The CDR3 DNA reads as TGTGCCAGCAGCACAGGGGCCATTGAAAAACTGTTTTTT. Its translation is CASSTGAIEKLFF.

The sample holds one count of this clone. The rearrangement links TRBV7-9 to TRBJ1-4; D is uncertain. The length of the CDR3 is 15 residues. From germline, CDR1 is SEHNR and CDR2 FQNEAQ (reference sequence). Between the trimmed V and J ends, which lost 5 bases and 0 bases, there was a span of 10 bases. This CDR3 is CASSEWAATNEKLFF. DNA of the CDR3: TGTGCCAGCAGCGAATGGGCAGCAACTAATGAAAAACTGTTTTTT.

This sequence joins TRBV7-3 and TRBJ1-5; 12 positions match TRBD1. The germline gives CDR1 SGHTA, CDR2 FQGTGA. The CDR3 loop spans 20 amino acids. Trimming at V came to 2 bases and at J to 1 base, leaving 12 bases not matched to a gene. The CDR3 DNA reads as TGTGCCAGCAGCTTACACCGGGACAGGGGGCAGTGGAAAAGCAATCAGCCCCAGCATTTT. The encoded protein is CASSLHRDRGQWKSNQPQHF.

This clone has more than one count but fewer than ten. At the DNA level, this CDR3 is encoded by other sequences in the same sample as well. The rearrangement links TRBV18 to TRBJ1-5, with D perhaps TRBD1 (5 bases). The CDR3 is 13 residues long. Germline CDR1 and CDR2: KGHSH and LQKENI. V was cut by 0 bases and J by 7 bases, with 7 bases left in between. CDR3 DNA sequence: TGTGCCAGCTCACCACCGGGGGGGCAGCCCCAGCATTTT. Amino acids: CASSPPGGQPQHF.

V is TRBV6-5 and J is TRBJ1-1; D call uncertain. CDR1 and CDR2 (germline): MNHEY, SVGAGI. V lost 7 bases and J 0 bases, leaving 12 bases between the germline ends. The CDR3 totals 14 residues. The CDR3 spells CASTGQSLNTEAFF. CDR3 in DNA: TGTGCCAGCACCGGGCAGTCCTTGAACACTGAAGCTTTCTTT.

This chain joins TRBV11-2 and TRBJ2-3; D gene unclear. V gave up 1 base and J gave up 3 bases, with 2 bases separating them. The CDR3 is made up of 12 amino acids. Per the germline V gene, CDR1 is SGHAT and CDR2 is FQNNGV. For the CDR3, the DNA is TGTGCCAGCAGCTTAGGAACAGATACGCAGTATTTT. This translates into CASSLGTDTQYF.

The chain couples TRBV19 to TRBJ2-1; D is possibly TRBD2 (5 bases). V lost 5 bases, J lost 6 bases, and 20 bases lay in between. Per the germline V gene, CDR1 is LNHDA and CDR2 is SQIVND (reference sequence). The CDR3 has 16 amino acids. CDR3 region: CASSVKLNGRGNEQFF. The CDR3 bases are TGTGCCAGTAGTGTTAAATTGAACGGTCGGGGCAATGAGCAGTTCTTC. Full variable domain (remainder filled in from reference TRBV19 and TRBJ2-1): DGGITQSPKYLFRKEGQNVTLSCEQNLNHDAMYWYRQDPGQGLRLIYYSQIVNDFQKGDIAEGYSVSREKKESFPLTVTSAQKNPTAFYLCASSVKLNGRGNEQFFGPGTRLTVL.

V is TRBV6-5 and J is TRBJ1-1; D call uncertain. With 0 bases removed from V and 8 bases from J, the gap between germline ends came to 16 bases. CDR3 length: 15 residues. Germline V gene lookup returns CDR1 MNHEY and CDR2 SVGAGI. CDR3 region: CASSYSNDWLGEAFF. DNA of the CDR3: TGTGCCAGCAGTTACTCGAATGATTGGCTGGGAGAAGCTTTCTTT.

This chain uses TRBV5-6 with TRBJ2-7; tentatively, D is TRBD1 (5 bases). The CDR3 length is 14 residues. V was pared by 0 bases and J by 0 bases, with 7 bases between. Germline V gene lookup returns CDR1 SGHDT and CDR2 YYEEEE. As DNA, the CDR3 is TGTGCCAGCAGCTTGGGGGGCAGCTCCTACGAGCAGTACTTC. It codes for CASSLGGSSYEQYF.

DNA for the CDR3: TGTGCCAGTAGTATGGTCAGGGTTGATAATTCACCCCTCCACTTT. The encoded protein is CASSMVRVDNSPLHF. The V call is TRBV19, the J call TRBJ1-6; D is possibly TRBD1 (5 bases). Trimming cost V 3 bases and J 5 bases, with 11 bases left between them. The CDR3 extends over 15 amino acids. Germline V gene sequence: CDR1 LNHDA, CDR2 SQIVND (reference sequence).

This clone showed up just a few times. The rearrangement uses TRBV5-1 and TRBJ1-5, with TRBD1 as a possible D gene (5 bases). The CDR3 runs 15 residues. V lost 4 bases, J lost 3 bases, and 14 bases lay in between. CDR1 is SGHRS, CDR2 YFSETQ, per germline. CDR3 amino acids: CASSLLGELNQPQHF. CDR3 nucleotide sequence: TGCGCCAGCAGCCTCCTAGGGGAACTCAATCAGCCCCAGCATTTT.

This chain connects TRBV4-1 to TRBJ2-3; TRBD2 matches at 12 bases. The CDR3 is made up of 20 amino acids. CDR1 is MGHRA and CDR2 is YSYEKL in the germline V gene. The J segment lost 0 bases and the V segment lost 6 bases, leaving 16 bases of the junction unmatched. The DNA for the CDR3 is TGCGCCAGCAGGCCACTGCCAACTAGCGGGGGGTATGCTAGCACAGATACGCAGTATTTT. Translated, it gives CASRPLPTSGGYASTDTQYF.

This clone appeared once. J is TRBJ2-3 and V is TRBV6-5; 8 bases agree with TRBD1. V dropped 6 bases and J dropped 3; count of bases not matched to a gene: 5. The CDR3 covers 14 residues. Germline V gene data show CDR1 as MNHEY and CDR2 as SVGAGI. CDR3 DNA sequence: TGTGCCAGCAGGGACGGGACAGGTACAGATACGCAGTATTTT. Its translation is CASRDGTGTDTQYF.

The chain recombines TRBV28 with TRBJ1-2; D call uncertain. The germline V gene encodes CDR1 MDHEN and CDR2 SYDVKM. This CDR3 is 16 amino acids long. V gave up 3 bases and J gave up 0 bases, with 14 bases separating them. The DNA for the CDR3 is TGTGCCAGCAGTTTGGGAGGCGCGTCTCCTAACTATGGCTACACCTTC. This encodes CASSLGGASPNYGYTF.

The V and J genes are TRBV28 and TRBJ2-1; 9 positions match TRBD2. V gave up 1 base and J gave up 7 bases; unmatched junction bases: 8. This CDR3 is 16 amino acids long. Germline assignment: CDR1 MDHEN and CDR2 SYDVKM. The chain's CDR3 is CASSLYAGGPGNEQFF. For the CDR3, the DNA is TGTGCCAGCAGTTTATATGCGGGGGGGCCTGGGAATGAGCAGTTCTTC.

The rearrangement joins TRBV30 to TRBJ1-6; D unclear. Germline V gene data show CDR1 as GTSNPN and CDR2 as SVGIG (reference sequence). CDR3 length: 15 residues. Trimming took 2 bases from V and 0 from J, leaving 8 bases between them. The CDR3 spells CAWSPLSSYNSPLHF. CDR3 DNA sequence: TGTGCCTGGAGTCCCCTCAGCTCCTATAATTCACCCCTCCACTTT.

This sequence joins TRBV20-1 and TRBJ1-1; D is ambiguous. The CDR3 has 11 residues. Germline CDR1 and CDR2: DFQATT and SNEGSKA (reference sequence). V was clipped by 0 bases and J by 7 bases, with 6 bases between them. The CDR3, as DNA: TGCAGTGCTAGAGATACCTATGAAGCTTTCTTT. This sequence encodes CSARDTYEAFF.

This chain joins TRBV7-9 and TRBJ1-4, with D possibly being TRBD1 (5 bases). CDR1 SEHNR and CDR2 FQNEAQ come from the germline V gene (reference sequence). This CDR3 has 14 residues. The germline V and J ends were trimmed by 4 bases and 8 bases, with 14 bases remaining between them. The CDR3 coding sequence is TGTGCCAGCAGCTACGGGGCGGGCAGGGAAAAACTGTTTTTT. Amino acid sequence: CASSYGAGREKLFF. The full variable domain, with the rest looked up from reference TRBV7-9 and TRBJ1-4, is DTGVSQNPRHKITKRGQNVTFRCDPISEHNRLYWYRQTLGQGPEFLTYFQNEAQLEKSRLLSDRFSAERPKGSFSTLEIQRTEQGDSAMYLCASSYGAGREKLFFGSGTQLSVL.

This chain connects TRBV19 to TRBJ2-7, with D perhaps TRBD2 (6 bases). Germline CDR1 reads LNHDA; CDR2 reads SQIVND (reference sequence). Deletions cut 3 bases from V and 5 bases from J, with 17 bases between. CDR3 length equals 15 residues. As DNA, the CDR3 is TGTGCCAGTAGTATTCAGAGGGGAGGTGGGAACGAGCAGTACTTC. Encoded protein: CASSIQRGGGNEQYF.

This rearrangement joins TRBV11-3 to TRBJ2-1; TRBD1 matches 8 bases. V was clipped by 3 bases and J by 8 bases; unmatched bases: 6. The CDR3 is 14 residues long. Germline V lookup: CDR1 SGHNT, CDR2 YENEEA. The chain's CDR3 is CASSFGRGLDEQFF. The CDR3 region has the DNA TGTGCCAGCAGCTTCGGCAGGGGGCTTGATGAGCAGTTCTTC.

The CDR3 region is CASERAEGGTEAFF. The CDR3 DNA reads TGTGCCAGTGAGCGGGCCGAGGGGGGCACTGAAGCTTTCTTT. This chain connects TRBV19 to TRBJ1-1; D possibly corresponds to TRBD1 (6 bases). This CDR3 spans 14 amino acids. V was pared by 8 bases and J by 4 bases, with 17 bases between. Germline V CDR1 and CDR2: LNHDA, SQIVND (reference sequence). Together with reference TRBV19 and TRBJ1-1, the CDR3 gives the full variable domain: DGGITQSPKYLFRKEGQNVTLSCEQNLNHDAMYWYRQDPGQGLRLIYYSQIVNDFQKGDIAEGYSVSREKKESFPLTVTSAQKNPTAFYLCASERAEGGTEAFFGQGTRLTVV.

CDR3 DNA: TGTGCCAGCAGCTTAGCCCCAGATAGCAATCAGCCCCAGCATTTT. Amino acids: CASSLAPDSNQPQHF. The V gene is TRBV7-2, the J gene TRBJ1-5, with D uncertain. V shed 0 bases and J shed 0 bases, with 6 bases lying between them. The germline gives CDR1 SGHTA, CDR2 FQGNSA. CDR3 length: 15 amino acids.

CDR3 in amino acids: CASSEGQGSYGYTF. The CDR3 region has the DNA TGTGCCAGCAGCGAGGGACAGGGGTCCTATGGCTACACCTTC. The V and J genes are TRBV5-6 and TRBJ1-2; 10 nucleotides agree with TRBD1. There are 14 residues in the CDR3. Germline loops: CDR1 SGHDT, CDR2 YYEEEE. The trim removed 4 bases at V and 4 bases at J, leaving 4 bases unmatched.

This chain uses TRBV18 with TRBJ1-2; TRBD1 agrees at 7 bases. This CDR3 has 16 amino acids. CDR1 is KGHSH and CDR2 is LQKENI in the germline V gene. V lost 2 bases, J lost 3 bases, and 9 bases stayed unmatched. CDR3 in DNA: TGTGCCAGCTCACCAAACCCGACAGGGAGCGACTATGGCTACACCTTC. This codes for CASSPNPTGSDYGYTF.

CDR3 sequence: CASVGLVTGVYTEAFF. The CDR3 DNA reads TGTGCCAGCGTCGGTTTAGTGACAGGGGTGTACACTGAAGCTTTCTTT. The J gene is TRBJ1-1, the V gene TRBV28; 8 bases agree with TRBD1. Germline V lookup: CDR1 MDHEN, CDR2 SYDVKM. V trimming: 8 bases; J trimming: 3 bases; junction bases outside the gene matches: 14. This CDR3 has 16 residues.

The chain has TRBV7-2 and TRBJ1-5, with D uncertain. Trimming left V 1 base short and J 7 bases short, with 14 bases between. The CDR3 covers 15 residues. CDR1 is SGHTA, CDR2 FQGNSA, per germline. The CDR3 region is CASSLEVGTSQPQHF. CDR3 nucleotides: TGTGCCAGCAGCTTAGAGGTGGGCACCAGCCAGCCCCAGCATTTT.